This T cell receptor (beta chain) appears in the sequencing data of a study of cytomegalovirus exposure and HLA in healthy donors. Whole-study findings and limits: CMV antigen specificity of a few CMV-associated chains was confirmed in vitro. A later analysis linked about 17,000 TCR beta sequences to HLA alleles at 0.05 false discovery rate. Association of a missense DCLRE1C variant with TCR beta V- and J-gene trimming was reported in a later analysis. Roughly 170 TCR beta chains were listed as cytomegalovirus-associated.

Note on this clone: The target antigen is unknown.

Use of 60 Vbeta and 13 Jbeta primers characterized the PCR. TCRdb keeps only in-frame clones here, not all; method: immunoSEQ multiplex PCR. The table has about 150,000 clones, over 65% seen once; the top ten hold under 2.5%. The CDR3 is made up of 14 amino acids. CDR1 SEHNR and CDR2 FQNEAQ come from the germline V gene (reference sequence). The V gene end was trimmed by 5 bases and the J gene end by 8 bases; junction bases not matched to a gene: 10. This TCR derives from a man aged 25-40 years in good health and CMV-seronegative. The J gene is TRBJ1-2, the V gene TRBV7-9; the match to TRBD1 covers 8 bases. Sequencing was carried out using PBMCs. DNA of the CDR3: TGTGCCAGCAGCGCGGACAGGGTACCCTACGGCTACACCTTC. It encodes CASSADRVPYGYTF.